This is a list of T cell receptor beta chains from one sample in a study of tumor-infiltrating lymphocytes in primary liver carcinoma. From the multiplex PCR reads, TCRdb called clonotypes with MiXCR, one entry per CDR3 protein. The top ten clones hold about 17% of a sample with hundreds of thousands of distinct CDR3 sequences, roughly three fifths of them seen once. The sequenced sample was peripheral blood. The receptors were gathered from a woman aged 30 to 39 with primary liver carcinoma and hepatitis B virus infection. Both conserved end residues are part of each CDR3. Fields, in order: V gene, D gene, clone size, J gene, CDR3 DNA, CDR3 protein. The D gene is left open where the match is weak. Size tells how often a clone was seen (once, few, many) or the class of an expanded clone, and some rows leave it out.

TRBV6-5	.	once	TRBJ1-2	TGTGCCAGCGGAGTGGGGGCGAATATCAATGGCTACACCTTC	CASGVGANINGYTF
TRBV4-2	.	.	TRBJ2-5	TGTGCCAGCAGCCCAGGACTAACCTCGAGTGGAGAGACCCAGTACTTC	CASSPGLTSSGETQYF
TRBV6-1	.	.	TRBJ2-7	TGTGCCACGACAGACCCGGGACCACTCTACGAGCAGTACTTC	CATTDPGPLYEQYF
TRBV6-5	.	.	TRBJ1-3	TGTGCCAGCAGGCGGTCGAGGGACTCCGGAAACACCATATATTTT	CASRRSRDSGNTIYF
TRBV11-2	.	.	TRBJ1-3	TGTGCCAGCAGTTACGGCCCTGCATCAAAGACCATATATTTT	CASSYGPASKTIYF
TRBV28	.	.	TRBJ2-3	TGTGCCAGCAGTCCTTCCCCCGGCGGGGGCAGTGGAGATACGCAGTATTTT	CASSPSPGGGSGDTQYF
TRBV6-6	.	.	TRBJ1-3	TGTGCCAGCAGTTACGGGGGGGCCAGAAACACCATGTATTTT	CASSYGGARNTMYF
TRBV11-3	TRBD1	.	TRBJ2-1	TGTGCCAGCAGTCCAGGGGGCGGGACCCCTCTCTTGGAAATTGAGCAGTTCTTC	CASSPGGGTPLLEIEQFF
TRBV14	.	few	TRBJ2-1	TGTGCCAGCAGCCACAACTACAATGTGCAGTTCTTC	CASSHNYNVQFF
TRBV7-9	.	.	TRBJ2-1	TGTACCAGCACCTCAGGGCACTATGAGCAGTTCTTC	CTSTSGHYEQFF
TRBV6-1	.	many	TRBJ2-7	TGTGCCAGTATCAGGGTCAATCCCTACGAGCAGTACTTC	CASIRVNPYEQYF
TRBV15	.	.	TRBJ1-4	TGTGCCACCAGCAACGGCAGGGGAGTGACTAATGAAAAACTGTTTTTT	CATSNGRGVTNEKLFF
TRBV11-3	.	once	TRBJ1-2	TGTGCCAGCAGCCATCAGACAGGAAGGGTACATGGCTACACCTTC	CASSHQTGRVHGYTF
TRBV6-5	.	.	TRBJ1-4	TGTGCCAGCAGGCCGGACAGACTTAATGAAAAACTGTTTTTT	CASRPDRLNEKLFF
TRBV29-1	.	many	TRBJ2-2	TGCAGCGTTGAGACCCAGGACTACGCGAACACCGGGGAGCTGTTTTTT	CSVETQDYANTGELFF
TRBV6-1	.	many	TRBJ2-1	TGTGCCACGGGACGGCCCTACAATGAGCAGTTCTTC	CATGRPYNEQFF
TRBV6-5	.	.	TRBJ1-1	TGTGCCAGCAGTTACGCAGATGTAGCTTGCTTC	CASSYADVACF
TRBV6-2/TRBV6-3	TRBD2	few	TRBJ2-3	TGTGCCAGCAACGTGGGGCCTCCTAGCGGGGACACAGATACGCAGTATTTT	CASNVGPPSGDTDTQYF
TRBV11-3	TRBD2	.	TRBJ2-1	TGTGCCAGCAGCTTCCGGGGGGTGAGCCTCCTTGGCAGTGAGCAGTTCTTC	CASSFRGVSLLGSEQFF
TRBV29-1	TRBD1	.	TRBJ2-5	TGCAGCGTTGTAGATCGACAGGGCCCAGTTGGGGCCCAGTACTTC	CSVVDRQGPVGAQYF
TRBV11-1	.	.	TRBJ2-1	TGTGCCAGCATCTTAGACGGTGATGTTTGGGACAATGAGCAGTTCTTC	CASILDGDVWDNEQFF
TRBV11-2	.	few	TRBJ2-7	TGTGCCAGCAGCTTAACGGACGCTGCCTACGAGCAGTACTTC	CASSLTDAAYEQYF
TRBV7-8	.	.	TRBJ2-2	TGTGCCAGCAGCTTAAACGCTGCCGCCGGGGAGCTGTTTTTT	CASSLNAAAGELFF
TRBV28	TRBD1	.	TRBJ1-5	TGTGCCAGCAGTACTCGTCAGGGGGCGCGCAATCAGCCCCAGCATTTT	CASSTRQGARNQPQHF
TRBV21-1	.	.	TRBJ1-2	TGTGCCAGCAGCAAAGACAGGGTCGGTGGCTACACCTTC	CASSKDRVGGYTF
TRBV29-1	.	.	TRBJ2-4	TGCAGCGTTGAGAATTTGGGGGGATGGGGCAAAAACATTCAGTACTTC	CSVENLGGWGKNIQYF
TRBV4-2	.	.	TRBJ2-6	TGTGCCGGTAGCCACGAACTGCGGGGAGATGGGGCCAACGTCCTGACTTTC	CAGSHELRGDGANVLTF
TRBV29-1	.	few	TRBJ2-2	TGCAGCGTTGGGGGCGGGGCGGGTACCGGGGAGCTGTTTTTT	CSVGGGAGTGELFF
TRBV30	.	few	TRBJ1-4	TGTGCCTGGAGCGGAACAGTAGGAAAACTGTTTTTT	CAWSGTVGKLFF
TRBV29-1	.	.	TRBJ2-7	TGCAACGTTGAAATAGACTCCTACGAGCAGTACTTC	CNVEIDSYEQYF
TRBV12-3/TRBV12-4	.	many	TRBJ1-2	TGTGGACAGCTAGGACGCTATGGCTACACCTTC	CGQLGRYGYTF
TRBV11-2	TRBD2	.	TRBJ2-7	TGTGCCAGCGGCCAAGCGGGAGAGTCCTACGTGCAGTACTTC	CASGQAGESYVQYF
TRBV12-3/TRBV12-4	.	.	TRBJ1-1	TGTGCCTGCAGTTTAGTCGGGGGTCTTGGTTCCTTT	CACSLVGGLGSF
TRBV11-2	.	.	TRBJ2-1	TGTGCCAGCAGCCATTCCGGGACCCCCGGGAATGGGCAGTTCTTC	CASSHSGTPGNGQFF
TRBV12-5	.	.	TRBJ1-3	TGTGCTAGTTGTTTGTTGGTGAGCTCTGGAAACACCATATATTTT	CASCLLVSSGNTIYF
TRBV11-3	TRBD2	.	TRBJ2-3	TGTGCCAGCAACTTAATACTAGCGGGAGGGCCGACGGATACGCAGTATTTT	CASNLILAGGPTDTQYF
TRBV12-5	TRBD1	once	TRBJ1-2	TGTGCTAGTGGGACAGGGGAAGGACATGGCTACACCTTC	CASGTGEGHGYTF
TRBV5-6	.	.	TRBJ2-3	TGTGCCAGCAGCTTGGGGACAGATCCTAGCACAGATGCGCAGTATTTT	CASSLGTDPSTDAQYF
TRBV6-5	.	.	TRBJ2-7	TGTGCCAGCAGACGCTTGGGAGGCGAGCAGTACTTC	CASRRLGGEQYF
TRBV7-8	.	few	TRBJ2-3	TGTGCCAGCAGCTTAGGGCCAGGCCCGGCAGATACGCAGTATTTT	CASSLGPGPADTQYF
TRBV7-8	TRBD2	.	TRBJ2-7	TGTGCCAGCAGACCCCGGGGGACTAGCGGCTACGAGCAGTACTTC	CASRPRGTSGYEQYF
TRBV2	.	.	TRBJ2-3	TGTGCCAGCAATGAACGGGACCCTTATGGCACAGATACGCAGTATTTT	CASNERDPYGTDTQYF
TRBV12-3/TRBV12-4	TRBD1	.	TRBJ2-3	TGTGCCAGCAAGCGGACAGGGGGAACCACAGATACGCGGTATTTT	CASKRTGGTTDTRYF
TRBV6-2/TRBV6-3	TRBD1	.	TRBJ2-2	TGTGCCAGCAGCCCCTCCATGGGACAGGGTCAAGCGAACACCGGGGAGCTGTTTTTT	CASSPSMGQGQANTGELFF
TRBV7-9	.	.	TRBJ2-2	TGTGCCAGCAGCTCGGGACTTTCGTTCTCGGGGGAGCTGTTTTTT	CASSSGLSFSGELFF
TRBV4-2	TRBD2	.	TRBJ2-7	TGTGCGAGCAGCCAATGCCTAGCGGGAGATTGGGCCGAGCAGTACTTC	CASSQCLAGDWAEQYF
TRBV11-2	TRBD2	.	TRBJ2-1	TGTGCTAGCAGCCCGGGGACTAGCGGGAGGGTGGATGAGGAATTCTTC	CASSPGTSGRVDEEFF
TRBV11-2	TRBD2	.	TRBJ2-3	TGTGCCAGCAGCTTATCTAGCGGGGATCGCACAGATACACAGTATTTT	CASSLSSGDRTDTQYF
TRBV28	TRBD2	.	TRBJ2-1	TGTGCCAGCAGTTTATCTTTTACACAACTAGCGGGAGGGCCCGGTGAGCAGTTCTTC	CASSLSFTQLAGGPGEQFF
TRBV28	.	.	TRBJ2-7	TGTGACAGCAGAAGTTCCTACGAGCAGTACTTC	CDSRSSYEQYF
TRBV2	TRBD1	.	TRBJ1-5	TGTGCCAGCGGCTTGCGGCCTGGACAGGGACGGGGTCGGGGGAATCAGCCCCAGCATTTT	CASGLRPGQGRGRGNQPQHF